The T cell receptor (beta chain) under discussion was sequenced for a study of T cells in Graves' hyperthyroidism and ophthalmopathy. CDR3 length: 16 residues. Germline CDR1 SNHLY, CDR2 FYNNEI. Unmatched junction bases numbered 13, after V lost 7 bases and J lost 2 bases. RNA transcripts were the template for amplifying TCR beta CDR3 regions. RT-PCR in the first round (using the HTBI primer set) targeted the TCR CDR3. One entry per CDR3 protein results from TCRdb running MiXCR on the multiplex PCR reads. The repertoire holds about 840,000 distinct CDR3 sequences, with 35% to 45% as singletons. Sequencing input: blood. The gene calls are TRBV2 and TRBJ2-5; 7 nucleotides match TRBD1. The receptor was derived from a man aged 18-30 years with Graves' hyperthyroidism. CDR3 in amino acids: CASTFGGGQIQETQYF. CDR3 coding DNA: TGTGCCAGCACGTTCGGTGGGGGACAGATACAAGAGACCCAGTACTTC. The full variable domain, with the rest looked up from reference TRBV2 and TRBJ2-5, is EPEVTQTPSHQVTQMGQEVILRCVPISNHLYFYWYRQILGQKVEFLVSFYNNEISEKSEIFDDQFSVERPDGSNFTLKIRSTKLEDSAMYFCASTFGGGQIQETQYFGPGTRLLVL.